This TCR beta chain was obtained from a study of T cell responses to AZD1222 COVID-19 vaccine. Study-wide points: Spike-specific TCR breadth and depth grew following two AZD1222 doses. Just a handful of AZD1222 recipients tested seropositive at baseline.

Sequencing was performed with immunoSEQ multiplex PCR; in TCRdb, only in-frame clones are kept and a portion is missing. The repertoire holds fewer than 120,000 clones, with roughly 89% as singletons. Worth noting for this clone: Its cognate antigen is unknown.

Doses given second, at about 4 or about 12 weeks, were pooled. Trimming pared 8 bases from V and 5 bases from J, leaving 15 bases between. The CDR3 totals 13 residues. CDR1 and CDR2 (germline): SNHLY, FYNNEI. This chain uses TRBV2 with TRBJ1-2; D gene unclear. The TCR comes from an adult who received the AZD1222 COVID-19 vaccine. The starting material was peripheral blood, obtained 28 days after the second AZD1222 dose. This chain's CDR3 is CASSILAGYGYTF. The CDR3 DNA is TGTGCCAGCTCCATCCTTGCGGGGTATGGCTACACCTTC.